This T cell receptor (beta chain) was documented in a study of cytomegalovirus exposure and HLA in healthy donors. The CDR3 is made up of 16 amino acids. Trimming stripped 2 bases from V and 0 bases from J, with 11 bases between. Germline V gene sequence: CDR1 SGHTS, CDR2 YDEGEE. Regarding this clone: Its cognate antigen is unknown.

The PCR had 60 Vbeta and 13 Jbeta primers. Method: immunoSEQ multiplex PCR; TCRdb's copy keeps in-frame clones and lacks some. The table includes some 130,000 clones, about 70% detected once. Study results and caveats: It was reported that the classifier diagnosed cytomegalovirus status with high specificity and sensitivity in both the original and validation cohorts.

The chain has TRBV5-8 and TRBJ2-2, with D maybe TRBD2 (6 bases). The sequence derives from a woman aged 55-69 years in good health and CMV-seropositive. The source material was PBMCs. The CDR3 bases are TGTGCCAGCAGCTTCCCCGGGGGTCCGAACACCGGGGAGCTGTTTTTT. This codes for CASSFPGGPNTGELFF.